Shown below are 13 T cell receptor beta chains from a single sample sequenced in a study of shared clonotypes between healthy human individuals. Assay: immunoSEQ multiplex PCR; the TCRdb copy retains only in-frame clones and omits some. The top ten clones hold roughly 10% of a sample with about 190,000 clones, approximately 61% of them seen once. What was sequenced was memory CD4+ T cells sorted from blood. The subset: CD45RA-negative fraction. These receptors all stem from a man aged 25-40 years in good health.

The chain links TRBV27 to TRBJ2-7, with 9 bases that match TRBD1. J lost 3 bases, V lost 5 bases, and 8 bases had no gene match. This CDR3 contains 15 residues. Germline values: CDR1 MNHEY, CDR2 SMNVEV (reference sequence). CDR3 in amino acids: CASSNPGQGGYEQYF. DNA of the CDR3: TGTGCCAGCAGTAACCCGGGACAGGGTGGCTACGAGCAGTACTTC.

This sequence joins TRBV9 and TRBJ2-1; 7 nucleotides match TRBD2. Per germline, CDR1 SGDLS and CDR2 YYNGEE. With 4 bases clipped from V and 2 bases from J, the junction kept 18 bases outside the gene matches. The CDR3 loop spans 19 amino acids. Here the CDR3 reads CASSLGGRGGRAAYNEQFF. The CDR3 DNA is TGTGCCAGCAGCTTAGGAGGGAGGGGAGGGCGTGCGGCCTACAATGAGCAGTTCTTC. Full variable domain (outside the CDR3, taken from reference TRBV9 and TRBJ2-1): DSGVTQTPKHLITATGQRVTLRCSPRSGDLSVYWYQQSLDQGLQFLIQYYNGEERAKGNILERFSAQQFPDLHSELNLSSLELGDSALYFCASSLGGRGGRAAYNEQFFGPGTRLTVL.

A few counts support this clone. The chain couples TRBV4-2 to TRBJ2-5, with D perhaps given as TRBD1 or TRBD2 (5 bases each). The CDR3 loop spans 16 amino acids. CDR1 LGHNA and CDR2 YNFKEQ come from the germline V gene. The V gene lost 4 bases and the J gene lost 6 bases, with 21 bases spanning the gap. The CDR3 DNA reads as TGTGCCAGCAGCCCCCAAATGGGGCCTCCGGGGCAGACCCAGTACTTC. Protein product: CASSPQMGPPGQTQYF.

This clone has just one count. The J gene is TRBJ1-1, the V gene TRBV5-1, with D hard to call. The V end was cut by 3 bases, the J end by 2 bases, with 11 bases between. CDR1 is SGHRS and CDR2 is YFSETQ in the germline V gene. The CDR3 runs to 14 residues. CDR3 protein: CASSSSVGNTEAFF. Written as DNA, the CDR3 is TGCGCCAGCAGCTCATCGGTTGGCAACACTGAAGCTTTCTTT.

There are a few counts of this clone. The chain links TRBV18 to TRBJ1-1; no clear D gene. The germline V gene encodes CDR1 KGHSH and CDR2 LQKENI. The CDR3 consists of 12 residues. Trimming took 6 bases from V and 2 from J, leaving 7 bases between them. The CDR3 DNA is TGTGCCAGCTCTCCCACCAACACTGAAGCTTTCTTT. Its translation is CASSPTNTEAFF. Full variable domain (missing parts from reference TRBV18 and TRBJ1-1): NAGVMQNPRHLVRRRGQEARLRCSPMKGHSHVYWYRQLPEEGLKFMVYLQKENIIDESGMPKERFSAEFPKEGPSILRIQQVVRGDSAAYFCASSPTNTEAFFGQGTRLTVV.

The chain has TRBV10-2 and TRBJ2-1; possibly TRBD1 for D (5 bases). The V end lost 6 bases, the J end lost 0 bases, and 9 bases lay between the germline ends. Germline V gives CDR1 WSHSY, CDR2 SAAADI. The CDR3 contains 14 residues. In DNA form, the CDR3 reads TGCGCCAGCAGAGCTAGGGGCTCCTACAATGAGCAGTTCTTC. It is translated as CASRARGSYNEQFF.

To note about this clone: A junction end diverges from the germline sequence, so it may reflect a read error. The V and J genes are TRBV6-1 and TRBJ2-5; no firm D call. Germline V gene sequence: CDR1 MNHNS, CDR2 SASEGT. CDR3 length: 13 residues. CDR3 residues: CASSETRGGRVNF. Written as DNA, the CDR3 is TGTGCCAGCAGTGAAACCAGAGGCGGCCGAGTGAACTTC.

V gene TRBV19 combines with J gene TRBJ2-1; possibly TRBD2 for D (6 bases). There are 14 residues in the CDR3. Germline V lookup: CDR1 LNHDA, CDR2 SQIVND (reference sequence). The ends were cut back, 3 bases at V and 10 bases at J, with 16 bases in the middle. The CDR3 DNA reads as TGTGCCAGTAGTATGGGAGGCTCCCATTCCGAGCAGTTCTTC. It translates to CASSMGGSHSEQFF. Drawing the rest from reference TRBV19 and TRBJ2-1, the complete variable domain is DGGITQSPKYLFRKEGQNVTLSCEQNLNHDAMYWYRQDPGQGLRLIYYSQIVNDFQKGDIAEGYSVSREKKESFPLTVTSAQKNPTAFYLCASSMGGSHSEQFFGPGTRLTVL.

Details on this clone: This CDR3 is also generated by other DNA sequences in the sample. CDR3 sequence: CASSLLVAGGSETQYF. DNA of the CDR3: TGCGCCAGCAGCTTATTGGTAGCGGGAGGTTCGGAGACCCAGTACTTC. The chain carries TRBV5-1 and TRBJ2-5; 10 nucleotides line up with TRBD2. The CDR3 extends over 16 amino acids. Germline CDR1 SGHRS, CDR2 YFSETQ. V shed 2 bases, J shed 5 bases, and the junction held 9 bases outside the gene matches.

This sequence joins TRBV27 and TRBJ2-1; TRBD2 agrees at 13 bases. V lost 10 bases and J lost 8; bases outside the gene matches: 17. The length of the CDR3 is 17 residues. Germline V gene data show CDR1 as MNHEY and CDR2 as SMNVEV (reference sequence). The CDR3 nucleotides read TGTGCCACCGGTTCACTTTTTGGACTAGCGGGAGACTATGAGCAGTTCTTC. Its translation is CATGSLFGLAGDYEQFF.

This clone was seen a single time. The V call is TRBV7-8, the J call TRBJ1-3, with a tentative D call TRBD1 (5 bases). Per germline, CDR1 SGHVS and CDR2 FQNEAQ. V was clipped by 0 bases and J by 0 bases, with 9 bases between them. The CDR3 is 16 amino acids. CDR3 bases: TGTGCCAGCAGCTTAGCGTCGCAGGGCTCTGGAAACACCATATATTTT. Translation gives CASSLASQGSGNTIYF.

The chain combines TRBV18 with TRBJ1-3; TRBD1 matches 7 bases. CDR1 is KGHSH and CDR2 is LQKENI in the germline V gene. The V segment lost 6 bases and the J segment 0 bases; nucleotides outside the gene matches: 5. The CDR3 extends over 15 amino acids. In DNA form, the CDR3 reads TGTGCCAGCTCGCCGGGGACAGTCTCTGGAAACACCATATATTTT. Encoded protein: CASSPGTVSGNTIYF. The whole variable domain, remainder taken from reference TRBV18 and TRBJ1-3, is NAGVMQNPRHLVRRRGQEARLRCSPMKGHSHVYWYRQLPEEGLKFMVYLQKENIIDESGMPKERFSAEFPKEGPSILRIQQVVRGDSAAYFCASSPGTVSGNTIYFGEGSWLTVV.

The J gene is TRBJ2-2, the V gene TRBV6-1; 8 bases are a match to TRBD2. Germline-derived CDR1 and CDR2 are MNHNS and SASEGT. The ends lost 4 bases at V and 5 bases at J; junction bases unmatched: 3. The CDR3 runs 14 residues. DNA for the CDR3: TGTGCCAGCAGTGCCCTAGCGGGTACCGGGGAGCTGTTTTTT. Its protein product is CASSALAGTGELFF.